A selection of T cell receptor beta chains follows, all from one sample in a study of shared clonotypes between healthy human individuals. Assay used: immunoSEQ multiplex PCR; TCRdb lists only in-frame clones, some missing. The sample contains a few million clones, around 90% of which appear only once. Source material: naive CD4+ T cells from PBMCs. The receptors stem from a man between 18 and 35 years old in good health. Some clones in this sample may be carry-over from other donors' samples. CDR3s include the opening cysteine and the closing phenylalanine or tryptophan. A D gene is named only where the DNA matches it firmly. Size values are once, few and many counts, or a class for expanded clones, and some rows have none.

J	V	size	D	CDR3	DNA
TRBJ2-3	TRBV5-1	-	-	CASSPFGPDTQYF	TGCGCCAGCAGCCCCTTTGGACCCGATACGCAGTATTTT
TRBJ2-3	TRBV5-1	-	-	CASSLAGPTDTQYF	TGCGCCAGCAGCTTGGCGGGCCCCACAGATACGCAGTATTTT
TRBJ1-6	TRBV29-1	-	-	CSVEDLGGGSPLHF	TGCAGCGTTGAAGATCTTGGGGGTGGCTCACCCCTCCACTTT
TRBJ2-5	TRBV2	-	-	CASSGSASVQETQYF	TGTGCCAGCAGTGGGTCGGCTAGCGTCCAAGAGACCCAGTACTTC
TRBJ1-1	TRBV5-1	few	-	CASSLTPGALF	TGCGCCAGCAGCCTGACCCCAGGGGCCCTCTTT
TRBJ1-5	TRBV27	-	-	CASSFKPPHQPQHF	TGTGCCAGCAGTTTTAAGCCCCCCCATCAGCCCCAGCATTTT
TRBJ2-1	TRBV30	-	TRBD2	CAWSAGARGGNEQFF	TGTGCCTGGAGTGCCGGGGCCCGGGGGGGGAATGAGCAGTTCTTC
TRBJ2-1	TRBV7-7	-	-	CASGRDNNEQFF	TGTGCCAGCGGACGGGATAACAATGAGCAGTTCTTC
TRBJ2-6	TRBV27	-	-	CASSLYSAGANVLTF	TGTGCCAGCAGTTTATACTCAGCTGGGGCCAACGTCCTGACTTTC
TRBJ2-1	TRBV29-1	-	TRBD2	CSVISGRLAGSPNEQFF	TGCAGCGTTATTTCCGGGAGACTAGCGGGAAGCCCCAATGAGCAGTTCTTC
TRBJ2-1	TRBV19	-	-	CASSKERQAYNEQFF	TGTGCCAGTAGTAAGGAGCGGCAAGCCTACAATGAGCAGTTCTTC
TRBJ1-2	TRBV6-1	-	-	CASSEGIEGYGYTF	TGTGCCAGCAGTGAAGGTATTGAGGGCTATGGCTACACCTTC
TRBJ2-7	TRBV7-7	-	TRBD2	CASSLSASGRAHEQYF	TGTGCCAGCAGCTTAAGCGCCAGCGGGAGGGCCCACGAGCAGTACTTC
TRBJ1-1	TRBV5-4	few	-	CASSLGGENTEAFF	TGTGCCAGCAGCTTGGGGGGTGAGAACACTGAAGCTTTCTTT
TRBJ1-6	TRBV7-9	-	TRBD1	CASSSQGAYNSPLHF	TGTGCCAGCAGCTCTCAGGGGGCCTATAATTCACCCCTCCACTTT
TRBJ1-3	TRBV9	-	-	CASSMEDSGNTIYF	TGTGCCAGCAGCATGGAAGACTCTGGAAACACCATATATTTT
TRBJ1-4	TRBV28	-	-	CASRALGTNEKLFF	TGTGCCAGCCGGGCGTTAGGAACTAATGAAAAACTGTTTTTT
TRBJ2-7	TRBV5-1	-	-	CASSLGSPDQKQYF	TGCGCCAGCAGCTTGGGCAGTCCCGATCAGAAGCAGTACTTC
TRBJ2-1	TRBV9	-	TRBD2	CASSGRWGLADGDEQFF	TGTGCCAGCAGCGGTAGGTGGGGACTAGCAGACGGAGATGAGCAGTTCTTC
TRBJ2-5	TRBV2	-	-	CASREQETQYF	TGTGCCAGCCGTGAACAAGAGACCCAGTACTTC
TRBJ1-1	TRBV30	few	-	CAWAGTDGTEAFF	TGTGCCTGGGCCGGGACGGATGGAACTGAAGCTTTCTTT
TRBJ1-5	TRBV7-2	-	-	CASSLLGINSNQPQHF	TGTGCCAGCAGCTTATTAGGGATTAATAGCAATCAGCCCCAGCATTTT
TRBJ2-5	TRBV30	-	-	CAWNRGQQETQYF	TGTGCCTGGAACCGGGGGCAGCAAGAGACCCAGTACTTC
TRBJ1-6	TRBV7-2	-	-	CASSFTVSPLHF	TGTGCCAGCAGCTTTACAGTTTCACCCCTCCACTTT
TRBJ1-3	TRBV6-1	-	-	CASSLVAGNTIYF	TGTGCCAGCAGCTTAGTAGCTGGAAACACCATATATTTT
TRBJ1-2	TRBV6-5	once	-	CASSYSGAANYGYTF	TGTGCCAGCAGTTACTCTGGGGCAGCTAACTATGGCTACACCTTC
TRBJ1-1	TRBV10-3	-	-	CAISGRGGETEAFF	TGTGCCATCAGCGGAAGGGGGGGAGAGACTGAAGCTTTCTTT
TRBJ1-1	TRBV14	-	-	CASSQGGTWAFF	TGTGCCAGCAGCCAAGGTGGGACGTGGGCTTTCTTT
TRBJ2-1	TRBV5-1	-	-	CASRRRYNEQFF	TGCGCCAGCAGGAGGCGGTACAATGAGCAGTTCTTC
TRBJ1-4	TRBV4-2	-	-	CASSQVLQVGEKLFF	TGTGCCAGCAGCCAAGTGTTACAGGTCGGCGAAAAACTGTTTTTT
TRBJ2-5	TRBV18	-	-	CASSLTAGAQRTQYF	TGTGCCAGCTCACTTACCGCAGGGGCGCAACGGACCCAGTACTTC
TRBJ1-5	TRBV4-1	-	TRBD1	CASSQAGQGAQQPQHF	TGCGCCAGCAGCCAAGCGGGACAGGGGGCGCAACAGCCCCAGCATTTT
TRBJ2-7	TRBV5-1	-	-	CASSLGPSSYEQYF	TGCGCCAGCAGCTTGGGACCGAGCTCCTACGAGCAGTACTTC
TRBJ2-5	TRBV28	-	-	CASRAGPGETQYF	TGTGCCAGCAGAGCAGGACCGGGAGAGACCCAGTACTTC
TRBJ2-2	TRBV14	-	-	CASKQEAGELFF	TGTGCCAGCAAACAGGAGGCCGGGGAGCTGTTTTTT
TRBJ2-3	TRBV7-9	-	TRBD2	CASSPLAGPSTDTQYF	TGTGCCAGCAGCCCTTTAGCGGGTCCTAGCACAGATACGCAGTATTTT
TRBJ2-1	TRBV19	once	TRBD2	CASSTRTSGMSEQFF	TGTGCCAGTAGTACCCGGACTAGCGGGATGTCTGAGCAGTTCTTC
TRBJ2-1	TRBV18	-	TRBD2	CASSPMQAGGGNEQFF	TGTGCCAGCTCACCTATGCAAGCGGGGGGAGGGAATGAGCAGTTCTTC
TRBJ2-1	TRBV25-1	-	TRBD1	CASSGVTGATYNEQFF	TGTGCCAGCAGTGGAGTGACAGGGGCCACCTACAATGAGCAGTTCTTC
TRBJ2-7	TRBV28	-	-	CASSMPSYEQYF	TGTGCCAGCAGCATGCCCTCCTACGAGCAGTACTTC
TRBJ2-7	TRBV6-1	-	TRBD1	CATRSAGTGSNEQYF	TGTGCCACGAGGTCGGCCGGGACAGGGTCTAACGAGCAGTACTTC
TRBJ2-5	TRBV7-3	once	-	CASSLIGETQYF	TGTGCCAGCAGCTTAATTGGAGAGACCCAGTACTTC
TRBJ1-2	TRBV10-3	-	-	CAIRDGANYGYTF	TGTGCCATCAGAGATGGGGCTAACTATGGCTACACCTTC
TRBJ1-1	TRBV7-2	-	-	CASSSNPGGTEAFF	TGTGCCAGCAGCTCCAATCCGGGAGGCACTGAAGCTTTCTTT
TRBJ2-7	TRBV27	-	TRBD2	CASSPGLAGGNEQYF	TGTGCCAGCAGTCCCGGACTAGCGGGAGGGAACGAGCAGTACTTC
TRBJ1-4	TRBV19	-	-	CASSRPQGPEAEKLFF	TGTGCCAGTAGCCGACCACAGGGACCCGAGGCCGAAAAACTGTTTTTT
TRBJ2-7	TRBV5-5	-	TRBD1	CASSLAPGQGIYEQYF	TGTGCCAGCAGCTTGGCCCCGGGACAGGGCATCTACGAGCAGTACTTC
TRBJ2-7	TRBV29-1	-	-	CSVSGVTSSYEQYF	TGCAGCGTCTCCGGGGTGACTAGCTCCTACGAGCAGTACTTC
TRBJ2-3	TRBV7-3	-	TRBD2	CASSLPTSGGDTQYF	TGTGCCAGCAGCTTACCGACTAGCGGGGGGGATACGCAGTATTTT
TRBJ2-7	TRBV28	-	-	CASSHTGWGPSGLPYEQYF	TGTGCCAGCAGCCATACAGGGTGGGGGCCTAGCGGTCTTCCCTACGAGCAGTACTTC
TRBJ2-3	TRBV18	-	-	CASSPLASERTDTQYF	TGTGCCAGCTCACCACTGGCTAGCGAACGCACAGATACGCAGTATTTT
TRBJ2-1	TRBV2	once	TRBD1	CASSGRTGNEQFF	TGTGCCAGCAGTGGCCGGACAGGGAATGAGCAGTTCTTC
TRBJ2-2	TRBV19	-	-	CASCFGTRNTGELFF	TGTGCCAGTTGCTTCGGGACGAGGAACACCGGGGAGCTGTTTTTT
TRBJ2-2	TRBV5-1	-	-	CASSLAGGYWGATGELFF	TGCGCCAGCAGCTTGGCCGGAGGATATTGGGGGGCCACCGGGGAGCTGTTTTTT
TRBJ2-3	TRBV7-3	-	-	CASSLGRRSGTDTQYF	TGTGCCAGCAGCTTGGGTCGGAGATCCGGCACAGATACGCAGTATTTT
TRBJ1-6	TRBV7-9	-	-	CASSRQNNSPLHF	TGTGCCAGCAGCAGACAGAATAATTCACCCCTCCACTTT
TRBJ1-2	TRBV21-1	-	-	CASSQDRRGKDGGYTF	TGTGCCAGCAGCCAAGACAGGCGGGGGAAGGATGGTGGCTACACCTTC
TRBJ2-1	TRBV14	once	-	CASSQLTDNEQFF	TGTGCCAGCAGCCAACTAACGGACAATGAGCAGTTCTTC
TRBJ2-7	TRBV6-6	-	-	CASSPDSLSYEQYF	TGTGCCAGCAGCCCAGACTCCCTCTCCTACGAGCAGTACTTC
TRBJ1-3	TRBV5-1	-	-	CASSSDPSGNTIYF	TGCGCCAGCAGCTCGGACCCCTCTGGAAACACCATATATTTT